This TCR beta chain is drawn from a study of blood T cell repertoires in COVID-19. In the study overall: The study drew acute and convalescent COVID-19 samples from the United States, Italy and Spain. Sources were T cells, B-cell-depleted T cells, or PBMCs; the material itself was cDNA or gDNA.

With regard to this clone: One end of the junction varies from germline; a read error may be responsible.

The length of the CDR3 is 15 residues. CDR1 and CDR2 (germline): SGHRS, YFSETQ. Authors' processing steps: Amplified reference gene primers provided the basis for estimating nucleated cell counts. Method: immunoSEQ multiplex PCR; TCRdb's copy keeps in-frame clones and lacks some. That table gives V, J and clone size, and the DNA gave D and trimming. The sample has about 88,000 clones, roughly 90% seen once. This sequence joins TRBV5-1 and TRBJ2-7, with 9 bases fitting TRBD2. The sequenced sample was peripheral blood. The origin of this receptor is a man between 60 and 75 years old with acute or convalescent COVID-19. The CDR3 loop is CASSLGGTSSHEQYF. DNA for the CDR3: TGCGCCAGCAGCTTGGGTGGGACTAGCTCCCACGAGCAGTACTTC.